The 23 T cell receptor beta chains below come from one sample, sequenced in a study of T cell responses to AZD1222 COVID-19 vaccine. Data came from immunoSEQ multiplex PCR; TCRdb stores just in-frame clones and leaves some out. The table includes about 110,000 clones, 88% detected once. Sequences were derived from peripheral blood, sampled on day 0 of AZD1222 vaccination. The receptors stem from an adult in good health.

The gene calls are TRBV29-1 and TRBJ1-3; 10 nucleotides match TRBD1. Germline V CDR1 and CDR2: SQVTM, ANQGSEA. V lost 4 bases and J lost 1; bases outside the gene matches: 4. The CDR3 spans 15 residues. As DNA, the CDR3 is TGCAGCGTTGGGACAGGGGGGGGATCTGGAAACACCATATATTTT. Protein product: CSVGTGGGSGNTIYF.

The chain recombines TRBV5-5 with TRBJ1-3, with 7 bases aligning to TRBD1. Germline V gene lookup returns CDR1 SGHKS and CDR2 YYEKEE (reference sequence). There are 16 residues in the CDR3. J was trimmed by 3 bases and V by 4 bases; bases with no gene match: 10. As DNA, the CDR3 is TGTGCCAGCAGCATTGTACCGGGACAGAGTGGAAACACCATATATTTT. Its protein product is CASSIVPGQSGNTIYF.

The chain has TRBV19 and TRBJ1-5, with 10 bases lining up with TRBD1. The CDR3 totals 17 residues. The trim removed 6 bases at V and 2 bases at J, leaving 10 bases unmatched. Germline V gene sequence: CDR1 LNHDA, CDR2 SQIVND (reference sequence). The CDR3 DNA follows: TGTGCCAGTAGGGCGACAGGGGGCCTCCTAGGCAATCAGCCCCAGCATTTT. Translating it yields CASRATGGLLGNQPQHF.

The V and J genes are TRBV7-6 and TRBJ1-2; the D is unclear. This CDR3 has 16 amino acids. V gave up 1 base and J gave up 4 bases, with 16 bases separating them. Germline-derived CDR1 and CDR2 are SGHVS and FNYEAQ. In DNA, the CDR3 is TGTGCCAGCAGCTTAGTTGTGGGTGCGGTTGGCTATGGCTACACCTTC. This translates into CASSLVVGAVGYGYTF. The full variable domain, completed using reference TRBV7-6 and TRBJ1-2, is GAGVSQSPRYKVTKRGQDVALRCDPISGHVSLYWYRQALGQGPEFLTYFNYEAQQDKSGLPNDRFSAERPEGSISTLTIQRTEQRDSAMYRCASSLVVGAVGYGYTFGSGTRLTVV.

V usage is TRBV6-5 and J usage is TRBJ2-5, with a tentative D call TRBD2 (5 bases). Trimming removed 0 bases at V and 2 bases at J, with 13 bases between. Germline CDR1 is MNHEY and CDR2 is SVGAGI. The CDR3 covers 16 residues. DNA of the CDR3: TGTGCCAGCAGTTACTCGGAGGCGGCTAGGCAAGAGACCCAGTACTTC. Encoded protein: CASSYSEAARQETQYF.

This chain uses TRBV13 with TRBJ1-1, with 11 bases identical to TRBD1. J was trimmed by 10 bases and V by 4 bases; bases with no gene match: 11. This CDR3 spans 15 amino acids. Looked up from germline, CDR1 is PRHDT and CDR2 is FYEKMQ (reference sequence). This CDR3 is CASSYSPDRGQRAFF. The CDR3 DNA reads as TGTGCCAGCAGCTATTCCCCGGACAGGGGGCAACGAGCTTTCTTT.

The chain combines TRBV18 with TRBJ1-5; D unresolved. V lost 1 base, J lost 3 bases, and 19 bases lay in between. CDR1 KGHSH and CDR2 LQKENI come from the germline V gene. The CDR3 is 18 amino acids. CDR3 nucleotide sequence: TGTGCCAGCTCACCACTTGGCCCGGGAGGGCGCCCCAATCAGCCCCAGCATTTT. Translated: CASSPLGPGGRPNQPQHF.

The CDR3 DNA follows: TGTGCCAGCAGCCAATCAACCCCCGGGACAGGGCCCGGGGCCAACGTCCTGACTTTC. Protein: CASSQSTPGTGPGANVLTF. This chain connects TRBV4-2 to TRBJ2-6, with 9 bases fitting TRBD1. The V gene's germline CDR1 is LGHNA and CDR2 YNFKEQ. J lost 4 bases, V lost 2 bases, and 12 bases had no gene match. There are 19 residues in the CDR3.

The rearrangement uses TRBV6-5 and TRBJ2-1; D perhaps matches TRBD1 (6 bases). The CDR3 is 14 residues long. Trimming took 7 bases from V and 3 from J, leaving 13 bases between them. Germline CDR1 and CDR2: MNHEY and SVGAGI. This CDR3 reads CASTRDNLYNEQFF. The CDR3 DNA follows: TGTGCCAGCACCCGGGACAACCTCTACAATGAGCAGTTCTTC.

This clone was counted a single time. This sequence joins TRBV6-6 and TRBJ1-1, with D possibly TRBD1 on 5 matching bases. The CDR3 length is 13 residues. V lost 6 bases and J lost 4, with 12 bases in between. The V gene's germline CDR1 is MNHNY and CDR2 SVGAGI (reference sequence). CDR3 sequence reads: CASRTGEGTEAFF. The DNA of the CDR3 is TGTGCCAGCAGGACGGGGGAGGGCACTGAAGCTTTCTTT.

Here the CDR3 reads CAYRTGPQPQHF. The CDR3 DNA follows: TGTGCCTACCGGACAGGACCACAGCCCCAGCATTTT. The chain couples TRBV30 to TRBJ1-5, with 7 bases matching TRBD1. The J segment lost 7 bases and the V segment lost 7 bases, leaving 7 bases of the junction unmatched. Germline V gene data show CDR1 as GTSNPN and CDR2 as SVGIG (reference sequence). This CDR3 is 12 amino acids long.

V usage is TRBV29-1 and J usage is TRBJ2-7, with D maybe TRBD2 (5 bases). The CDR3 is 12 amino acids. Per the germline V gene, CDR1 is SQVTM and CDR2 is ANQGSEA. Between the trimmed V and J ends, which lost 4 bases and 3 bases, there was a span of 10 bases. The CDR3: CSVVDGGYEQYF. In DNA form, the CDR3 reads TGCAGCGTTGTGGACGGAGGCTACGAGCAGTACTTC.

This rearrangement joins TRBV19 to TRBJ1-2, with D perhaps matching TRBD1 (6 bases). Trimming pared 8 bases from V and 9 bases from J, leaving 19 bases between. The CDR3 contains 13 residues. The germline CDR1 and CDR2 sequences are LNHDA and SQIVND (reference sequence). CDR3 bases: TGTGCCAGTTATGCGGGGGCAAGAGCTCGCTACACCTTC. Its translation: CASYAGARARYTF.

This rearrangement joins TRBV2 to TRBJ1-2; D is perhaps TRBD1 (5 bases). The CDR3 is 15 residues long. The V end was cut by 3 bases, the J end by 7 bases, with 18 bases between. Germline loops: CDR1 SNHLY, CDR2 FYNNEI. CDR3 in amino acids: CASSDSKGLPTGYTF. The CDR3 DNA follows: TGTGCCAGCAGTGACAGCAAGGGACTCCCAACTGGCTACACCTTC.

This clone was seen a handful of times. V usage is TRBV5-1 and J usage is TRBJ1-2; TRBD1 matches 10 bases. The V segment lost 4 bases and the J segment 3 bases; nucleotides outside the gene matches: 6. The CDR3 sequence is 15 residues long. Germline CDR1 and CDR2: SGHRS and YFSETQ. This CDR3 reads CASSRDRGLDYGYTF. DNA for the CDR3: TGCGCCAGCAGCCGCGACAGGGGGCTGGACTATGGCTACACCTTC.

The chain links TRBV27 to TRBJ2-7; TRBD1 or TRBD2 may be the D gene (6 bases each). The CDR3 contains 15 residues. The V end was cut by 2 bases, the J end by 4 bases, with 15 bases between. Looked up from germline, CDR1 is MNHEY and CDR2 is SMNVEV (reference sequence). The CDR3 sequence: CASSLVQGAGYEQYF. CDR3 nucleotide sequence: TGTGCCAGCAGTTTAGTACAGGGTGCGGGGTACGAGCAGTACTTC.

This chain links TRBV6-5 with TRBJ2-1; either TRBD1 or TRBD2 may fit D (5 bases each). The CDR3 is made up of 15 amino acids. Germline values: CDR1 MNHEY, CDR2 SVGAGI. Trimming shortened V by 6 bases and J by 4 bases, and 16 bases separated the two germline ends. The CDR3 loop is CASSTEGSGYNEQFF. In DNA, the CDR3 is TGTGCCAGCAGCACTGAGGGGTCAGGGTACAATGAGCAGTTCTTC.

The chain couples TRBV6-1 to TRBJ2-7; tentatively, D is TRBD2 (7 bases). This CDR3 contains 15 residues. The ends were cut back, 2 bases at V and 0 bases at J, with 11 bases in the middle. Germline CDR1 and CDR2: MNHNS and SASEGT. Written as DNA, the CDR3 is TGTGCCAGCAGTGAATGGGGGGGCCCCTCCTACGAGCAGTACTTC. This translates into CASSEWGGPSYEQYF.

The genes are TRBV13 and TRBJ2-2, with TRBD2 identical over 14 bases. V gave up 5 bases and J gave up 6 bases; unmatched junction bases: 2. CDR1 is PRHDT and CDR2 is FYEKMQ in the germline V gene (reference sequence). The CDR3 is 15 residues long. The CDR3 sequence: CASSQGLAGAGELFF. DNA of the CDR3: TGTGCCAGCAGCCAGGGACTAGCGGGAGCCGGGGAGCTGTTTTTT.

V usage is TRBV12-2 and J usage is TRBJ2-7; TRBD2 is the table's D call, not checked against the DNA. TRBV12-2 is noted as a pseudogene. The CDR3 runs 18 residues. CDR3: CASRLDWRDPPPTYEQYF. The CDR3 nucleotides read TGTGCAAGTCGCTTAGACTGGCGGGACCCACCCCCGACATACGAGCAGTACTTC.

V and J are TRBV5-1 and TRBJ1-2, with D maybe TRBD1 (5 bases). V was cut by 2 bases and J by 7 bases, with 18 bases left in between. Germline values: CDR1 SGHRS, CDR2 YFSETQ. The CDR3 sequence is 15 residues long. The CDR3 bases are TGCGCCAGCAGCTTTGGCCGGGACCGAGGAGGTGGCTACACCTTC. Amino acid sequence: CASSFGRDRGGGYTF.

The chain uses TRBV5-1 and TRBJ1-4; 11 bases map to TRBD1. Trimming took 4 bases from V and 8 from J; bases not matched to a gene: 4. The CDR3 covers 14 residues. Germline loops: CDR1 SGHRS, CDR2 YFSETQ. The CDR3 sequence is CASSRTGGEEKLFF. CDR3 coding DNA: TGCGCCAGCAGCAGGACAGGGGGCGAGGAAAAACTGTTTTTT.

The chain carries TRBV7-6 and TRBJ1-2; 8 bases match TRBD1. Looked up from germline, CDR1 is SGHVS and CDR2 is FNYEAQ. Trimming cost V 5 bases and J 3 bases; bases outside gene matches: 2. The CDR3 runs 13 residues. The DNA of the CDR3 is TGTGCCAGCAGCCCGGACAGGGACTATGGCTACACCTTC. Translating it yields CASSPDRDYGYTF. Full variable domain (remainder filled in from reference TRBV7-6 and TRBJ1-2): GAGVSQSPRYKVTKRGQDVALRCDPISGHVSLYWYRQALGQGPEFLTYFNYEAQQDKSGLPNDRFSAERPEGSISTLTIQRTEQRDSAMYRCASSPDRDYGYTFGSGTRLTVV.